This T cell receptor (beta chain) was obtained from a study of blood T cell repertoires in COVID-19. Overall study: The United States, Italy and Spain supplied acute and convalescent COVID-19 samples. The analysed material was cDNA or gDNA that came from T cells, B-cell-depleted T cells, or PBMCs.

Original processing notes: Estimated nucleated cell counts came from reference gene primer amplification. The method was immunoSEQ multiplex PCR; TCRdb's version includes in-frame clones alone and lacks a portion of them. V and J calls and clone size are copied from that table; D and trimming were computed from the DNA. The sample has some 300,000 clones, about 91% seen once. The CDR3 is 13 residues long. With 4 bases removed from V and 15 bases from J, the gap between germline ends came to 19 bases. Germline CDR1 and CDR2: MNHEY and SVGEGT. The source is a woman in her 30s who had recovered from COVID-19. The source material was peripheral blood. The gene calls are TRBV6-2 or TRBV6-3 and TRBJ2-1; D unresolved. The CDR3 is CASSSSVVRNSFF. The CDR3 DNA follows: TGTGCCAGCAGTTCCTCAGTGGTCAGGAATTCGTTCTTC.